This T cell receptor (beta chain) was recovered during a study of CD8 T cells in Susac syndrome (dated by TCRdb to about 2019). General notes on the study: Of the Susac syndrome patients who were sequenced, about eight were in clinical remission while six had clinically active disease. At blood withdrawal, Susac syndrome patients were either therapy-naive, taking corticosteroids (in some cases with IVIg as well), or taking IVIg alone. Whether CD8+ T cell activation and differentiation in Susac syndrome was antigen driven was tested using repertoire sequencing. Clonality of the CD8+ T cell repertoire was compared between eleven to twelve healthy donors, approximately 14 Susac syndrome patients and under 16 multiple sclerosis patients. Results the study describes overall, beyond this receptor: Sixteen Susac-specific public clones were identified in the total CD8+ repertoire, and five or six Susac-specific public clones were identified in the CD8+ TEMRA repertoire. Clonal expansion was seen in Susac syndrome CD8+ repertoires, peaking in CD8+ TEMRA cells and being greater in clinically active patients than in remitting ones. The number of individuals in the TCR sequencing and HLA analysis was recognized as being relatively small.

RNA was extracted using the RNeasy kit, and roughly 0.5 to 1 ug of the RNA was reverse transcribed with random hexamers. The immunoSEQ multiplex PCR assay, which covers 54 Vbeta and 13 Jbeta segments, was used to amplify TCR beta CDR3 regions. PCR amplification bias was corrected using a synthetic template baseline for primer optimization and computational correction. On the authors' methods: Reads were annotated to V, D and J genes according to IMGT and were analyzed with immunoSEQ Analyzer, with only productive sequences retained. To calculate clonality, Shannon entropy was normalized by log2 of the number of productive unique sequences and then subtracted from one. For each patient and control, public and private clones were evaluated among the 100 most prevalent clones. Susac-specific clones were defined as absent from healthy and MS cohorts, around 970 published viral clones and other ImmuneACCESS disease sequences. TCRdb reprocessing: public reads trimmed at Q25 with fastp, clones called with MiXCR, in-frame beta chains kept. Rows with a matching CDR3 protein are joined into one entry that keeps the most common DNA and genes. TCRdb's processing, not the authors', yielded these V and J calls. In all, the sample holds 100,000 to 150,000 distinct CDR3 sequences, and around 94% of those were seen once. 0.2% to 0.25% of the sample rests with the top ten.

The count of this clonotype is one. Its antigen remains undetermined. No base quality information exists; no much larger clone differs at one position. One read amounts to weak evidence. Peripheral blood CD8+ and CD4+ T cells from healthy donors, Susac syndrome patients and multiple sclerosis patients were profiled using high-throughput TCR beta sequencing. Susac syndrome patients met recently defined diagnostic criteria for definite or probable disease. CD8+ TEMRA cells were enriched by FACS, while bulk CD8+ and CD4+ T cells were purified by magnetic negative isolation. Blood was collected in EDTA tubes and processed within 24 hours, with PBMCs isolated through density gradient centrifugation. PBMCs intended for TCR sequencing were cryopreserved in liquid nitrogen and thawed later in a water bath at 37 degrees C. The sorted or isolated CD4+, CD8+ and CD8+ TEMRA cells reached a purity of at least 90%.

CDR1 is given as LGHDT and CDR2 as YNNKEL, both from the germline V gene (reference sequence). V gives up 4 bases and J gives up 4 bases, and the segment between their germline ends measures 10 bases. The cysteine opens and the phenylalanine closes a CDR3 of 13 amino acids. Just the 39-base CDR3 DNA is kept, in frame starting at base 1. The V and J genes are TRBV3-1 and TRBJ1-1, with no D gene named confidently. Sample: CD8+ T cells from PBMCs. This TCR was sampled from a human donor with Susac syndrome. The DNA sequence is as follows: TGTGCCAGCAGCCCGGATTGGGGCACTGAAGCTTTCTTT. This is translated as CASSPDWGTEAFF. Full variable domain (CDR3 extended with the reference TRBV3-1 and TRBJ1-1 proteins): DTAVSQTPKYLVTQMGNDKSIKCEQNLGHDTMYWYKQDSKKFLKIMFSYNNKELIINETVPNRFSPKSPDKAHLNLHINSLELGDSAVYFCASSPDWGTEAFFGQGTRLTVV.